This T cell receptor (beta chain) was identified in a study of response to subunit inactivated influenza vaccine. The study, taken as a whole, reports: The authors suggested that few new T cells are recruited per seasonal influenza vaccination.

This clonotype was detected many times. Its antigen is unidentified. TCRdb reprocessed the RT-PCR reads via MiXCR and lists one record per CDR3 protein. The sample has about 700,000 distinct CDR3 sequences; 15% to 17% are singletons. Trimming at V came to 6 bases and at J to 3 bases, leaving 4 bases not matched to a gene. Germline loops: CDR1 SNHLY, CDR2 FYNNEI. The CDR3 spans 14 residues. The sequences come from PBMCs from blood, collected about 13 days after vaccination. This receptor was identified in a man between 50 and 59 years old who received an inactivated influenza vaccine. The gene calls are TRBV2 and TRBJ1-4; 7 nucleotides align to TRBD1. This chain's CDR3 is CASSRQGANEKLFF. In DNA form, the CDR3 reads TGTGCCAGCAGCCGACAGGGAGCTAATGAAAAACTGTTTTTT.